Listed below are T cell receptor beta chains from one sample, sequenced in a study of T cell repertoires in cytomegalovirus infection. TCRdb analysed the reads with MiXCR anew, one entry per CDR3 protein. Found here are 65,000 to 90,000 distinct CDR3 sequences, roughly 3.6% of them singletons; the top ten hold approximately 4.3%. Sequencing input: PBMCs. Source of these receptors: a human donor in good health (CMV status not recorded). Some clones in this sample may be carry-over from other donors' samples. The CDR3 runs from the conserved cysteine through the conserved F or W. Fields, in order: CDR3 protein, V gene, J gene.

cdr3_aa: CAWRGVGANVLTF
v_call: TRBV30
j_call: TRBJ2-6

cdr3_aa: CASSPIKGAYEQYF
v_call: TRBV11-2
j_call: TRBJ2-7

cdr3_aa: CASSPGGTADTQYF
v_call: TRBV28
j_call: TRBJ2-3

cdr3_aa: CASSYSTRAGGRGQPQHF
v_call: TRBV6-2/TRBV6-3
j_call: TRBJ1-5

cdr3_aa: CASSQDHLNTEAFF
v_call: TRBV4-3
j_call: TRBJ1-1

cdr3_aa: CASSTGRYKANEQFF
v_call: TRBV6-2/TRBV6-3
j_call: TRBJ2-1

cdr3_aa: CASSFYARTFGRVNTEAFF
v_call: TRBV28
j_call: TRBJ1-1

cdr3_aa: CASSSPRGLVNNEQFF
v_call: TRBV27
j_call: TRBJ2-1

cdr3_aa: CASRGPAFQETQYF
v_call: TRBV28
j_call: TRBJ2-5

cdr3_aa: CASSQVQGATEAFF
v_call: TRBV4-3
j_call: TRBJ1-1

cdr3_aa: CASSMRAGVMSYEQYF
v_call: TRBV19
j_call: TRBJ2-7

cdr3_aa: CASSYYDPDRGYEQYF
v_call: TRBV6-6
j_call: TRBJ2-7

cdr3_aa: CASSPAQGPEAFF
v_call: TRBV27
j_call: TRBJ1-1

cdr3_aa: CASSLGTALNSPLHF
v_call: TRBV5-4
j_call: TRBJ1-6

cdr3_aa: CSAADYEQYF
v_call: TRBV20-1
j_call: TRBJ2-7

cdr3_aa: CASSTSGGGSDTQYF
v_call: TRBV19
j_call: TRBJ2-3

cdr3_aa: CASSPRTGQSLGYTF
v_call: TRBV7-2
j_call: TRBJ1-2

cdr3_aa: CASSLMGGEQYF
v_call: TRBV5-4
j_call: TRBJ2-7

cdr3_aa: CASSSVQFGGYTF
v_call: TRBV5-6
j_call: TRBJ1-2

cdr3_aa: CSAKGRDRANSPLHF
v_call: TRBV20-1
j_call: TRBJ1-6

cdr3_aa: CASSPGHGAFF
v_call: TRBV14
j_call: TRBJ1-1

cdr3_aa: CASSLGPSRGYTF
v_call: TRBV7-8
j_call: TRBJ1-2

cdr3_aa: CASSQDSGYSNQPQHF
v_call: TRBV4-3
j_call: TRBJ1-5

cdr3_aa: CASRKWTSASYEQYF
v_call: TRBV6-2/TRBV6-3
j_call: TRBJ2-7

cdr3_aa: CASRFLAGGAPGYNEQFF
v_call: TRBV6-2/TRBV6-3
j_call: TRBJ2-1